This T cell receptor (beta chain) was identified in a study of blood T cell repertoires in COVID-19. Here immunoSEQ multiplex PCR was the method, and the copy in TCRdb shows in-frame clones only, minus some. The table includes under 150,000 clones, roughly 88% detected once. The CDR3 totals 13 residues. Deletions cut 6 bases from V and 3 bases from J, with 9 bases between. Germline V gives CDR1 ENHRY, CDR2 SYGVKD. V is TRBV10-3 and J is TRBJ1-5; maybe TRBD1 (6 bases). The sequence came from a woman aged 65 to 85 who had recovered from COVID-19. The specimen sequenced was peripheral blood. The CDR3 DNA reads TGTGCCATCAGACAGGGCCTCAATCAGCCCCAGCATTTT. Translated, it gives CAIRQGLNQPQHF.